This is a list of T cell receptor beta chains from one sample in a study of control samples from healthy donors and cancer patients. Sequencing was performed with immunoSEQ multiplex PCR; in TCRdb, only in-frame clones are kept and a portion is missing. Seen in this sample are fewer than 200,000 clones; the ten most common clones hold less than 2.5%. Material: blood. The source is a woman in her 30s in good health. Each CDR3 is given with its conserved first and last residue. Fields, in order: V gene, D gene, J gene, CDR3 DNA, CDR3 protein. The D gene is left open where the match is weak.

v_call: TRBV28
d_call: TRBD1
j_call: TRBJ1-6
cdr3_nt: TGTGCCAGCAGCTCCGGGACAGTTAATTCACCCCTCCACTTT
cdr3_aa: CASSSGTVNSPLHF

v_call: TRBV4-1
d_call: TRBD1
j_call: TRBJ2-1
cdr3_nt: TGCGCCAGCAGAGACAGGGGGCACAATGAGCAGTTCTTC
cdr3_aa: CASRDRGHNEQFF

v_call: TRBV27
d_call: -
j_call: TRBJ1-1
cdr3_nt: TGTGCCAGCAGTTTAAGCTTTGACATGGCGGGTTCTGCTGAAGCTTTCTTT
cdr3_aa: CASSLSFDMAGSAEAFF

v_call: TRBV6-6
d_call: -
j_call: TRBJ2-7
cdr3_nt: TGTGCCAGCAGTAAGGGACACGACTACGAGCAGTACTTC
cdr3_aa: CASSKGHDYEQYF

v_call: TRBV20-1
d_call: -
j_call: TRBJ2-5
cdr3_nt: TGCAGTGCTAGGGGGAAGACCCAGTACTTC
cdr3_aa: CSARGKTQYF

v_call: TRBV5-1
d_call: -
j_call: TRBJ1-4
cdr3_nt: TGCGCCAGCAGCCGGAATACGAGAACAACTAATGAAAAACTGTTTTTT
cdr3_aa: CASSRNTRTTNEKLFF

v_call: TRBV7-9
d_call: TRBD2
j_call: TRBJ2-1
cdr3_nt: TGTGCCAGCAGATCGACTAGCGGGGGAAACAATGAGCAGTTCTTC
cdr3_aa: CASRSTSGGNNEQFF

v_call: TRBV30
d_call: -
j_call: TRBJ1-5
cdr3_nt: TGTGCCTGGAGGGCCACAGGGCAACAGCCCCAGCATTTT
cdr3_aa: CAWRATGQQPQHF

v_call: TRBV2
d_call: -
j_call: TRBJ2-7
cdr3_nt: TGTGCCAGCAGTGAATTGTGGGGGGAGCAGTACTTC
cdr3_aa: CASSELWGEQYF

v_call: TRBV27
d_call: -
j_call: TRBJ1-2
cdr3_nt: TGTGCCAGCAGTTTGCAGGGGTTTGGCGGCTACACCTTC
cdr3_aa: CASSLQGFGGYTF

v_call: TRBV5-4
d_call: -
j_call: TRBJ2-3
cdr3_nt: TGTGCCAGCAGCAACTGGCAGGGAGATCCAGATACGCAGTATTTT
cdr3_aa: CASSNWQGDPDTQYF

v_call: TRBV19
d_call: -
j_call: TRBJ1-3
cdr3_nt: TGTGCCAGTAGTATTCCGGGGGCCTTTTCTGGAAACACCATATATTTT
cdr3_aa: CASSIPGAFSGNTIYF

v_call: TRBV5-4
d_call: TRBD2
j_call: TRBJ2-5
cdr3_nt: TGTGCCAGCAGCCCCGGGCCTAGCGGGGGAGTACGCCAAGAGACCCAGTACTTC
cdr3_aa: CASSPGPSGGVRQETQYF

v_call: TRBV4-3
d_call: -
j_call: TRBJ2-7
cdr3_nt: TGCGCCAGCAGCCAAGATCTAACAGCTTACGAGCAGTACTTC
cdr3_aa: CASSQDLTAYEQYF

v_call: TRBV29-1
d_call: -
j_call: TRBJ1-2
cdr3_nt: TGCAGCGTTGAAGACACCCTCTCGGGAGGCTACACCTTC
cdr3_aa: CSVEDTLSGGYTF

v_call: TRBV2
d_call: TRBD2
j_call: TRBJ2-1
cdr3_nt: TGTGCCAGCAGTGAAAGCGGGGCCTCCTACAATGAGCAGTTCTTC
cdr3_aa: CASSESGASYNEQFF

v_call: TRBV10-3
d_call: -
j_call: TRBJ2-7
cdr3_nt: TGTGCCATCAGTGAGGGATCCTTCTCCTACGAGCAGTACTTC
cdr3_aa: CAISEGSFSYEQYF

v_call: TRBV5-1
d_call: -
j_call: TRBJ2-7
cdr3_nt: TGCGCCAGCAGCTTGGAAATCGGAAACGAGCAGTACTTC
cdr3_aa: CASSLEIGNEQYF

v_call: TRBV12-3/TRBV12-4
d_call: -
j_call: TRBJ1-5
cdr3_nt: TGTGCCAGCAGTCTACTTTCTCAGCCCCAGCATTTT
cdr3_aa: CASSLLSQPQHF

v_call: TRBV5-8
d_call: -
j_call: TRBJ2-1
cdr3_nt: TGTGCCAGCAGCTGGCCCCCGGGCTCCTACAATGAGCAGTTCTTC
cdr3_aa: CASSWPPGSYNEQFF

v_call: TRBV7-2
d_call: -
j_call: TRBJ1-2
cdr3_nt: TGTGCCAGCAGCTTAGCGACCGAGAACTATGGCTACACCTTC
cdr3_aa: CASSLATENYGYTF

v_call: TRBV18
d_call: -
j_call: TRBJ1-1
cdr3_nt: TGTGCCAGCTCACCACGCGAAAGGGTAGGCACTGAAGCTTTCTTT
cdr3_aa: CASSPRERVGTEAFF

v_call: TRBV5-1
d_call: -
j_call: TRBJ2-5
cdr3_nt: TGCGCCAGCAGCTTGGTAGTGGGTGAGACCCAGTACTTC
cdr3_aa: CASSLVVGETQYF

v_call: TRBV4-3
d_call: -
j_call: TRBJ2-1
cdr3_nt: TGCGCCAGCAGCCAGGAGACGCCCTACAATGAGCAGTTCTTC
cdr3_aa: CASSQETPYNEQFF

v_call: TRBV28
d_call: -
j_call: TRBJ2-5
cdr3_nt: TGTGCCAGCAGTTTTCAGACTATGGGGTCCTGGATGCCGTGGGAGACCCAGTACTTC
cdr3_aa: CASSFQTMGSWMPWETQYF

v_call: TRBV30
d_call: -
j_call: TRBJ1-2
cdr3_nt: TGTGCCTGGAGTGAAGGCAGGGGCCGGGATGGCTACACCTTC
cdr3_aa: CAWSEGRGRDGYTF

v_call: TRBV27
d_call: -
j_call: TRBJ1-2
cdr3_nt: TGTGCCAGCAGTTTGAAAAACGGGGGGCCGGCAGCCCACTATGGCTACACCTTC
cdr3_aa: CASSLKNGGPAAHYGYTF

v_call: TRBV6-5
d_call: -
j_call: TRBJ1-5
cdr3_nt: TGTGCCAGCAGCCCGGTCTATAGCAATCAGCCCCAGCATTTT
cdr3_aa: CASSPVYSNQPQHF

v_call: TRBV28
d_call: TRBD1
j_call: TRBJ2-3
cdr3_nt: TGTGCCAGCAGTTCCCGGGACAGGGGAGATACGCAGTATTTT
cdr3_aa: CASSSRDRGDTQYF

v_call: TRBV5-1
d_call: -
j_call: TRBJ1-1
cdr3_nt: TGCGCCAGCAGGACGCTGGGGGGCACTGAAGCTTTCTTT
cdr3_aa: CASRTLGGTEAFF

v_call: TRBV6-6
d_call: -
j_call: TRBJ1-2
cdr3_nt: TGTGCCAGCAGTCCCCCTGTAGGGGGGGCGGGGGGCTATGGCTACACCTTC
cdr3_aa: CASSPPVGGAGGYGYTF

v_call: TRBV6-2/TRBV6-3
d_call: -
j_call: TRBJ1-6
cdr3_nt: TGTGCCAGCAGCCCGAGGAATTCACCCCTCCACTTT
cdr3_aa: CASSPRNSPLHF

v_call: TRBV29-1
d_call: TRBD2
j_call: TRBJ2-7
cdr3_nt: TGCAGCGTTGAAGGGACTAGCGGGGACACGCGGGAGCAGTACTTC
cdr3_aa: CSVEGTSGDTREQYF

v_call: TRBV21-1
d_call: -
j_call: TRBJ2-3
cdr3_nt: TGTGCCAGCAGCAAAGAGGTTGAGGTTGCGGATACGCAGTATTTT
cdr3_aa: CASSKEVEVADTQYF

v_call: TRBV5-1
d_call: TRBD2
j_call: TRBJ2-5
cdr3_nt: TGCGCCAGCAGCTCCCAAGGGAAGCGGGGGGGCCAAGAGACCCAGTACTTC
cdr3_aa: CASSSQGKRGGQETQYF

v_call: TRBV27
d_call: -
j_call: TRBJ1-3
cdr3_nt: TGTGCTTCCGGGGGCGCTGGAAACACCATATATTTT
cdr3_aa: CASGGAGNTIYF

v_call: TRBV18
d_call: -
j_call: TRBJ1-2
cdr3_nt: TGTGCCAGCTCACCAATCCCATCCCCCCCAAATGGCTACACCTTC
cdr3_aa: CASSPIPSPPNGYTF

v_call: TRBV19
d_call: TRBD2
j_call: TRBJ2-1
cdr3_nt: TGTGCCAGTAGTATCCGCAGGATTCATAGCGGGGGCCTCATCTACAATGAGCAGTTCTTC
cdr3_aa: CASSIRRIHSGGLIYNEQFF

v_call: TRBV5-1
d_call: TRBD1
j_call: TRBJ1-5
cdr3_nt: TGCGCCAGCAGCTTGACAGGGGAAGGAAATCAGCCCCAGCATTTT
cdr3_aa: CASSLTGEGNQPQHF

v_call: TRBV11-2
d_call: -
j_call: TRBJ1-1
cdr3_nt: TGTGCCAGCAGCTTAGCCCCTTCGGGGGGGGGTGAAGCTTTCTTT
cdr3_aa: CASSLAPSGGGEAFF

v_call: TRBV14
d_call: -
j_call: TRBJ2-5
cdr3_nt: TGTGCCAGCAGCCAAGGACGGCAGTTCAGGGGCCAGGGGGAGACCCAGTACTTC
cdr3_aa: CASSQGRQFRGQGETQYF

v_call: TRBV6-4
d_call: -
j_call: TRBJ1-2
cdr3_nt: TGTGCCAGCAGGTCCCTCGGCTACACCTTC
cdr3_aa: CASRSLGYTF

v_call: TRBV7-9
d_call: TRBD2
j_call: TRBJ2-3
cdr3_nt: TGTGCCAGCAGACCTCCGGGGGGAATCTTAGGTACAGATACGCAGTATTTT
cdr3_aa: CASRPPGGILGTDTQYF

v_call: TRBV28
d_call: -
j_call: TRBJ2-7
cdr3_nt: TGTGCCAGCAGTTTAGGGGGCGCTTGGTCCTACGAGCAGTACTTC
cdr3_aa: CASSLGGAWSYEQYF

v_call: TRBV19
d_call: -
j_call: TRBJ1-1
cdr3_nt: TGTGCCAGTAGTATAATAGCCGGGAACACTGAAGCTTTCTTT
cdr3_aa: CASSIIAGNTEAFF

v_call: TRBV3-1/TRBV3-2
d_call: -
j_call: TRBJ1-2
cdr3_nt: TGTGCCAGCAGCCAACCGGGGCGGAACTATGGCTACACCTTC
cdr3_aa: CASSQPGRNYGYTF

v_call: TRBV5-1
d_call: TRBD1
j_call: TRBJ2-3
cdr3_nt: TGCGCCAGCAGCGCCCGACAGGGGCCCTCCACAGATACGCAGTATTTT
cdr3_aa: CASSARQGPSTDTQYF

v_call: TRBV3-1/TRBV3-2
d_call: -
j_call: TRBJ1-6
cdr3_nt: TGTGCCAGCAGCCAAGACCTATTCTCACCCCTCCACTTT
cdr3_aa: CASSQDLFSPLHF

v_call: TRBV13
d_call: TRBD2
j_call: TRBJ2-7
cdr3_nt: TGTGCCAGCAGTCCCGCCGGGGGGGCCTACGAGCAGTACTTC
cdr3_aa: CASSPAGGAYEQYF

v_call: TRBV7-9
d_call: -
j_call: TRBJ1-2
cdr3_nt: TGTGCCAGCAGCTTAACGGGGGCTAACTATGGCTACACCTTC
cdr3_aa: CASSLTGANYGYTF

v_call: TRBV10-3
d_call: TRBD1
j_call: TRBJ1-5
cdr3_nt: TGTGCCATCAGTGGACAGGGGATTCAGCCCCAGCATTTT
cdr3_aa: CAISGQGIQPQHF

v_call: TRBV7-9
d_call: TRBD1
j_call: TRBJ1-2
cdr3_nt: TGTGCCAGCAGCCCGTGGGGACAGGGAGATGGCTACACCTTC
cdr3_aa: CASSPWGQGDGYTF

v_call: TRBV6-6
d_call: -
j_call: TRBJ1-1
cdr3_nt: TGTGCCAGCAGCAGAGACGGGAACACTGAAGCTTTCTTT
cdr3_aa: CASSRDGNTEAFF

v_call: TRBV27
d_call: -
j_call: TRBJ1-2
cdr3_nt: TGTGCCAGCAGTTCATCACCGGGCCCTAACTATGGCTACACCTTC
cdr3_aa: CASSSSPGPNYGYTF

v_call: TRBV27
d_call: TRBD1
j_call: TRBJ2-7
cdr3_nt: TGTGCCAGCAGTCAGACAGGGGCCCACTACGAGCAGTACTTC
cdr3_aa: CASSQTGAHYEQYF

v_call: TRBV28
d_call: -
j_call: TRBJ2-3
cdr3_nt: TGTGCCAGCAGTTACCCAGATACGCAGTATTTT
cdr3_aa: CASSYPDTQYF

v_call: TRBV7-8
d_call: -
j_call: TRBJ2-3
cdr3_nt: TGTGCCAGCAGCTTAACGGGTATCCGGGGGAGGTATTCAGATACGCAGTATTTT
cdr3_aa: CASSLTGIRGRYSDTQYF